This TCR beta chain comes out of a study of cytomegalovirus exposure and HLA in healthy donors. Concerning this clone itself: The antigen is undetermined.

Study-wide points: Per a prior analysis, the majority of TCR beta V segments were productive roughly 90% or roughly 30% of the time. Using the classifier, cytomegalovirus status was reportedly diagnosed with high specificity and sensitivity. Serostatus for CMV was the only available immune exposure information.

The CDR3 is 15 residues long. Trimming cost V 6 bases and J 1 base, with 12 bases left between them. The germline V gene has CDR1 SGHVS and CDR2 FNYEAQ. In the PCR, 60 Vbeta and 13 Jbeta primers were used. Method: immunoSEQ multiplex PCR; TCRdb's copy keeps in-frame clones and lacks some. Of 100,000 or so clones in the sample, roughly 70% were seen once. This clonotype originated in a man aged 50-59 years in good health and CMV-seronegative. The rearrangement uses TRBV7-6 and TRBJ1-4, with D possibly being TRBD1 (5 bases). The material sequenced was PBMCs. The CDR3 reads CASSSTGGTNEKLFF. Written as DNA, the CDR3 is TGTGCCAGCAGTTCGACGGGGGGAACTAATGAAAAACTGTTTTTT. The complete variable domain, with remaining parts taken from reference TRBV7-6 and TRBJ1-4, reads GAGVSQSPRYKVTKRGQDVALRCDPISGHVSLYWYRQALGQGPEFLTYFNYEAQQDKSGLPNDRFSAERPEGSISTLTIQRTEQRDSAMYRCASSSTGGTNEKLFFGSGTQLSVL.